This passage covers 4 T cell receptor beta chains from one sample sequenced in a study of cytomegalovirus exposure and HLA in healthy donors. The PCR used 60 Vbeta and 13 Jbeta primers. Data came from immunoSEQ multiplex PCR; TCRdb stores just in-frame clones and leaves some out. This repertoire shows roughly 260,000 clones, approximately 84% found once; its top ten account for 1.5% to 2%. Sample: PBMCs. The receptor source for this set is a woman aged 35 to 49 in good health and CMV-seropositive.

V is TRBV5-1 and J is TRBJ2-1; D possibly corresponds to TRBD2 (6 bases). The germline V and J ends were trimmed by 0 bases and 0 bases, with 19 bases remaining between them. Germline assignment: CDR1 SGHRS and CDR2 YFSETQ. The CDR3 covers 19 residues. The CDR3 loop is CASSLVSLGGLSSYNEQFF. CDR3 nucleotides: TGCGCCAGCAGCTTGGTATCACTGGGAGGACTATCCTCCTACAATGAGCAGTTCTTC.

The rearrangement uses TRBV5-6 and TRBJ2-7; 11 bases match TRBD2. The CDR3 loop spans 14 amino acids. V lost 0 bases and J lost 6; bases outside the gene matches: 2. From germline, CDR1 is SGHDT and CDR2 YYEEEE. CDR3 coding DNA: TGTGCCAGCAGCTTGGGACTAGCGGGACGCGAGCAGTACTTC. This gives the protein CASSLGLAGREQYF. Looking up the rest from reference TRBV5-6 and TRBJ2-7 gives the full variable domain: DAGVTQSPTHLIKTRGQQVTLRCSPKSGHDTVSWYQQALGQGPQFIFQYYEEEERQRGNFPDRFSGHQFPNYSSELNVNALLLGDSALYLCASSLGLAGREQYFGPGTRLTVT.

The rearrangement uses TRBV4-1 and TRBJ2-3; 12 bases match TRBD2. Trimming cost V 0 bases and J 3 bases; bases outside gene matches: 4. The CDR3 is made up of 17 amino acids. From germline, CDR1 is MGHRA and CDR2 YSYEKL. CDR3 residues: CASSQERTSGKTDTQYF. The CDR3 coding sequence is TGCGCCAGCAGCCAAGAAAGGACTAGCGGGAAAACAGATACGCAGTATTTT.

V gene TRBV19 combines with J gene TRBJ2-4; unclear D gene. The germline V and J ends were trimmed by 6 bases and 5 bases, with 11 bases remaining between them. There are 13 residues in the CDR3. The germline V gene encodes CDR1 LNHDA and CDR2 SQIVND (reference sequence). This CDR3 reads CASRRTGQNIQYF. CDR3 nucleotide sequence: TGTGCCAGTAGGCGCACTGGTCAAAACATTCAGTACTTC. Using reference TRBV19 and TRBJ2-4 for the parts outside the CDR3, the full variable domain is DGGITQSPKYLFRKEGQNVTLSCEQNLNHDAMYWYRQDPGQGLRLIYYSQIVNDFQKGDIAEGYSVSREKKESFPLTVTSAQKNPTAFYLCASRRTGQNIQYFGAGTRLSVL.